This passage covers 3 T cell receptor beta chains from one sample sequenced in a study of regulatory T cells in long-lasting Graves disease (dated by TCRdb to the early 2020s). The library relied on multiplex PCR. TCRdb records Illumina HiSeq 4000 as the sequencer. To build TCR beta libraries, CDR3 regions were amplified by Arm-PCR using iRepertoire HTBI primers. Starting from the raw public reads, TCRdb applied fastp trimming at Q25, assembled clones with MiXCR and retained in-frame beta chains. One record per CDR3 amino acid sequence lists the most common genes and DNA. The sample includes a few hundred thousand distinct CDR3 sequences, with around 15% observed a single time. The ten largest account for around a sixth of the sample. The sample's time point label, decoded: newly diagnosed GD, antithyroid drugs for less than 3 months. For both TCR sequencing and RNA sequencing, RNA was extracted from PBMCs using TRIzol.

The same specimen was also included in a second study, on T cells in Graves' hyperthyroidism and ophthalmopathy.

This material consisted of peripheral blood mononuclear cells (PBMCs), taken at new diagnosis, from a patient treated with antithyroid drugs. The receptors were gathered from a woman between 45 and 60 years old with Graves disease. Donor details come from another sample of the same person, matched by shared clones.

Comments on this clonotype: Just one base apart from a much larger clone, this may be a read error. This chain connects TRBV11-2 to TRBJ2-2; tentatively, D is TRBD1 (5 bases). In germline, CDR1 is SGHAT, CDR2 FQNNGV. V was shortened by 5 bases and J by 4 bases, with 17 bases between the two germline ends. The CDR3 loop spans 16 amino acids. CDR3 bases: TGTGCCAGCAGCGACCTGCAGGGTTCGGGCACCGGGGAGCTGTTTTTT. Translating gives CASSDLQGSGTGELFF.

J is TRBJ2-7 and V is TRBV6-9; D unresolved. CDR1 and CDR2 (germline): MNHGY, SVAAGI. Between the trimmed V and J ends, which lost 3 bases and 2 bases, there was a span of 14 bases. This CDR3 region has 15 residues. In DNA form, the CDR3 reads TGTGCCAGCAGTTACACCTGGACGCGCGCCTACGAGCAGTACTTC. It codes for CASSYTWTRAYEQYF.

This clonotype was recorded many times. The J gene is TRBJ2-4, the V gene TRBV19; D is ambiguous. The V and J ends lost 8 bases and 4 bases respectively, with 15 bases between them. CDR1 is LNHDA, CDR2 SQIVND, per germline (reference sequence). The CDR3 covers 14 residues. CDR3 loop: CASGWVASKNIQYF. CDR3 coding DNA: TGTGCCAGTGGGTGGGTCGCCTCTAAAAACATTCAGTACTTC.